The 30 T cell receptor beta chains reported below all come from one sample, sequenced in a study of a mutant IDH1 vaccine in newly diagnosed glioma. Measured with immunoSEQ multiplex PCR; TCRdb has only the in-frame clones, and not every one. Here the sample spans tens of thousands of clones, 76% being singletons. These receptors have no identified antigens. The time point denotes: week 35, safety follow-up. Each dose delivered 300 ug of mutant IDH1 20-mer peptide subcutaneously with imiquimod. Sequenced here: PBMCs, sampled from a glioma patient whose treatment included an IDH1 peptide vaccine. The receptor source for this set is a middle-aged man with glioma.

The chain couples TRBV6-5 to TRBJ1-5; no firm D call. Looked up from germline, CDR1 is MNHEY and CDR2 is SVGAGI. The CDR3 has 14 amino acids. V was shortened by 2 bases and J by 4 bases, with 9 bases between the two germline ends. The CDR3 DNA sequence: TGTGCCAGCAGTTACCAGGCGGGGAATCAGCCCCAGCATTTT. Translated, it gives CASSYQAGNQPQHF.

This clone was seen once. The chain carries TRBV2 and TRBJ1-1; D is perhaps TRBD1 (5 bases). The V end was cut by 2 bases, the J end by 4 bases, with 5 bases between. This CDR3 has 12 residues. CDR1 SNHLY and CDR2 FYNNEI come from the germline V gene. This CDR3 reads CASSEQGTEAFF. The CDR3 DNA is TGTGCCAGCAGTGAACAGGGCACTGAAGCTTTCTTT.

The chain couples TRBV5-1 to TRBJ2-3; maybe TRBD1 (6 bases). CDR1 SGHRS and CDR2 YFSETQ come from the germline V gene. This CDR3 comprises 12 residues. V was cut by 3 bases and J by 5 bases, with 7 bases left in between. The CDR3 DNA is TGCGCCAGCAGCTCACAGGGAGATACGCAGTATTTT. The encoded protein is CASSSQGDTQYF.

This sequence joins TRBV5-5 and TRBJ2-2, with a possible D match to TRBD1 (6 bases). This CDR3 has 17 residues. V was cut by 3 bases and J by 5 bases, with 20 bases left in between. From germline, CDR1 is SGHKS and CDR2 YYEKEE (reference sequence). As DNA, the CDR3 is TGTGCCAGCAGCTCAATGCCCGGGACACGGTCGACCGGGGAGCTGTTTTTT. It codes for CASSSMPGTRSTGELFF.

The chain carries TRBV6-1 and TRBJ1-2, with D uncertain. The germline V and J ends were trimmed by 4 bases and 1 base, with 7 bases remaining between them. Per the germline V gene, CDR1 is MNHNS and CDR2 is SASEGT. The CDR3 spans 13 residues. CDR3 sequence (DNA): TGTGCCAGCAGTGGACTGGATAACTATGGCTACACCTTC. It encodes CASSGLDNYGYTF.

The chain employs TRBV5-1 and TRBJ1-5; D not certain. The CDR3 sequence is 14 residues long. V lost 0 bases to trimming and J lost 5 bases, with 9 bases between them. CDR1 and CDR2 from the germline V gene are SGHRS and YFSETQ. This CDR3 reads CASSLGGRDQPQHF. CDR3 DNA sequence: TGCGCCAGCAGCTTGGGAGGGCGGGATCAGCCCCAGCATTTT.

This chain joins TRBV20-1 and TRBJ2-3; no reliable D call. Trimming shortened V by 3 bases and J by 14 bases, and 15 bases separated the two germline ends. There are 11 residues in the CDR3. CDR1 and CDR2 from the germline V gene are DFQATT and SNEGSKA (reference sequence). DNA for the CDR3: TGCAGTGCTAGCAGCAATGAATTAGGGTATTTT. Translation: CSASSNELGYF.

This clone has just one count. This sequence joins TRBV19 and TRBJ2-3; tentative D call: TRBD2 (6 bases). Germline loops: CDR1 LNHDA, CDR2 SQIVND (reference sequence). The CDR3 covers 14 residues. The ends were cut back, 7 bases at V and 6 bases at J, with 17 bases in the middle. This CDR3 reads CASMNGSPGDTQYF. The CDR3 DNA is TGTGCCAGTATGAACGGGAGCCCCGGGGATACGCAGTATTTT.

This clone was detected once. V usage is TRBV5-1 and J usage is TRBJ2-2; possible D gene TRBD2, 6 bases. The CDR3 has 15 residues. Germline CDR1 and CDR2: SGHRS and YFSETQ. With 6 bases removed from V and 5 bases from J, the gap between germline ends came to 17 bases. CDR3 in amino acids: CASTTGLLKTGELFF. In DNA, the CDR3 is TGCGCCAGCACAACGGGACTCCTGAAGACCGGGGAGCTGTTTTTT.

The CDR3 sequence: CASSLITGGATQYF. The CDR3 DNA follows: TGTGCCAGCAGCTTGATAACAGGGGGTGCTACGCAGTATTTT. The chain employs TRBV7-9 and TRBJ2-3, with 8 bases aligning to TRBD1. Germline V gene sequence: CDR1 SEHNR, CDR2 FQNEAQ (reference sequence). This CDR3 spans 14 amino acids. V gave up 3 bases and J gave up 8 bases; unmatched junction bases: 7.

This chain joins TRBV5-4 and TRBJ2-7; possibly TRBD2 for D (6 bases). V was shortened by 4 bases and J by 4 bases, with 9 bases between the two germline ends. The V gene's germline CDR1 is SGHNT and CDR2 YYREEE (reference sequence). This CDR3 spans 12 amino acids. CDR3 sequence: CASSGGLYEQYF. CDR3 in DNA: TGTGCCAGCAGCGGGGGACTTTACGAGCAGTACTTC.

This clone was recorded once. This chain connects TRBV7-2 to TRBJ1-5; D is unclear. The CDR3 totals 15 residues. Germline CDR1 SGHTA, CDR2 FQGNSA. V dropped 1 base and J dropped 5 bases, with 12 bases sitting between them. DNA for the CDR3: TGTGCCAGCAGCTTAGTTATAAACGCGGATCAGCCCCAGCATTTT. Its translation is CASSLVINADQPQHF.

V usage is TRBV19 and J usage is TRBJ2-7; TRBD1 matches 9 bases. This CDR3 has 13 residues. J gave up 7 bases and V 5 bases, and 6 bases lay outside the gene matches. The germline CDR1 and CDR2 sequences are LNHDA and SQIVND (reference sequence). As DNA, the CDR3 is TGTGCCAGTAGTGGGACAGGGACGGGGGAGCAGTACGTC. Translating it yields CASSGTGTGEQYV.

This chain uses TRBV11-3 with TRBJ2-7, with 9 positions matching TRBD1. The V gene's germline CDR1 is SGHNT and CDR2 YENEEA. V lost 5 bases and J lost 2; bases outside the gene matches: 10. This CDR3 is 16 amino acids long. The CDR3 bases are TGTGCCAGCAGCCCCCGGGACAGGGAGTTTCCCTACGAGCAGTACGTC. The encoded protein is CASSPRDREFPYEQYV.

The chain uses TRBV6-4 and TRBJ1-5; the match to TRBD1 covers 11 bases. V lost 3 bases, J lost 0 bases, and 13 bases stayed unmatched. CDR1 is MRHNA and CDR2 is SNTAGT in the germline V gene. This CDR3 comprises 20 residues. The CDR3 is CASSERTGGAGDYSNQPQHF. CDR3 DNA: TGTGCCAGCAGTGAGCGGACAGGGGGCGCTGGCGATTATAGCAATCAGCCCCAGCATTTT.

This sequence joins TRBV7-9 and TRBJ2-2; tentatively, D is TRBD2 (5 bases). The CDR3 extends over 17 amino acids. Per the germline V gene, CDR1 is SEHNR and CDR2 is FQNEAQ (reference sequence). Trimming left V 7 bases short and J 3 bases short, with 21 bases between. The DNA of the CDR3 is TGTGCCAGCACCTCTTCGGGGTCCGAGTTAGACACCGGGGAGCTGTTTTTT. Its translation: CASTSSGSELDTGELFF. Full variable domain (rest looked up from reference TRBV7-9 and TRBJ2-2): DTGVSQNPRHKITKRGQNVTFRCDPISEHNRLYWYRQTLGQGPEFLTYFQNEAQLEKSRLLSDRFSAERPKGSFSTLEIQRTEQGDSAMYLCASTSSGSELDTGELFFGEGSRLTVL.

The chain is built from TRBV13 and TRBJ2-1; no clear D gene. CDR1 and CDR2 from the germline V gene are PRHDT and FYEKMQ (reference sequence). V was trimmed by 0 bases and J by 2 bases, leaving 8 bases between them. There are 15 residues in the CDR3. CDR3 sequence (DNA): TGTGCCAGCAGCTTAGGAGGTCCGCCCTACAATGAGCAGTTCTTC. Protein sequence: CASSLGGPPYNEQFF.

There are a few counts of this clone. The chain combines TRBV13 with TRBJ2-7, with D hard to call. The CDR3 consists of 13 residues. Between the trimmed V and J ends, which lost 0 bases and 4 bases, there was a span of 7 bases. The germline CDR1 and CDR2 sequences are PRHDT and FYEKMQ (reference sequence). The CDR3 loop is CASSLGSQYEQYF. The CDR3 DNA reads TGTGCCAGCAGCTTAGGGTCACAGTACGAGCAGTACTTC.

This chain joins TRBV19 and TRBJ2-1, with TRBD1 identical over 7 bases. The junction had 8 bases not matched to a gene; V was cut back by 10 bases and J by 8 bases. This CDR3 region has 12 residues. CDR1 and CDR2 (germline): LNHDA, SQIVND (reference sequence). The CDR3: CATSTGAHEQFF. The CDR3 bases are TGTGCCACCTCAACAGGGGCCCATGAGCAGTTCTTC.

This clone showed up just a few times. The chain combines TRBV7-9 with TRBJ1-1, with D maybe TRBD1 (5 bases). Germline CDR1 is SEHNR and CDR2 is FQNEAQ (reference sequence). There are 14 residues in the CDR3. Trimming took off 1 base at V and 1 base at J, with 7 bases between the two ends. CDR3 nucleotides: TGTGCCAGCAGCTTAGAGGGGAGGAACACTGAAGCTTTCTTT. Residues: CASSLEGRNTEAFF.

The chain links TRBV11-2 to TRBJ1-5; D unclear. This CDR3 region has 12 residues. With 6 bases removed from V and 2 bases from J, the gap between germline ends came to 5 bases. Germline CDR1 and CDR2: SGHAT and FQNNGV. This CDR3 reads CASRDGNQPQHF. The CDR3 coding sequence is TGTGCCAGCAGAGATGGCAATCAGCCCCAGCATTTT.

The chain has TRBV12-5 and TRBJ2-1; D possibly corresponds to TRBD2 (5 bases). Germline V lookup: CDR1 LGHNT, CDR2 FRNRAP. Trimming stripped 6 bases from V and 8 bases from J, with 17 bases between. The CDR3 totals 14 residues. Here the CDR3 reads CASGPRGASDEQFF. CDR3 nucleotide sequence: TGTGCTAGTGGCCCCCGGGGAGCTAGTGATGAGCAGTTCTTC.

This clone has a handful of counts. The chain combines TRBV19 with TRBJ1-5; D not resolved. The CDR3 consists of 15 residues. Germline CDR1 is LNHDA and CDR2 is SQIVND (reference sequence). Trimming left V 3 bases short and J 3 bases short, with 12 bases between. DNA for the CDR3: TGTGCCAGTAGTATTTACTCCAGTAACAATCAGCCCCAGCATTTT. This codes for CASSIYSSNNQPQHF.

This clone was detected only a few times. The DNA of the CDR3 is TGTGCCAGCAGGAAGGAGCCCGGACAGGGGCATAGCAATCAGCCCCAGCATTTT. Protein sequence: CASRKEPGQGHSNQPQHF. J is TRBJ1-5 and V is TRBV2; 9 bases are shared with TRBD1. Germline V gene lookup returns CDR1 SNHLY and CDR2 FYNNEI. The CDR3 sequence is 18 residues long. J gave up 0 bases and V 6 bases, and 12 bases lay outside the gene matches.

The CDR3 region has the DNA TGTGCCAGCAGCGTAGAGGACGTGTTGGGTCCGCAAAACATTCAGTACTTC. The encoded protein is CASSVEDVLGPQNIQYF. V and J are TRBV9 and TRBJ2-4; D gene unclear. The CDR3 spans 17 residues. The V gene lost 0 bases and the J gene lost 5 bases, with 18 bases spanning the gap. CDR1 is SGDLS and CDR2 is YYNGEE in the germline V gene.

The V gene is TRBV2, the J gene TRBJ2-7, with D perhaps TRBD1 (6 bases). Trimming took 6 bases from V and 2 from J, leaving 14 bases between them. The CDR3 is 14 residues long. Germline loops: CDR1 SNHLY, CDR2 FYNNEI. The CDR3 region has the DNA TGTGCCAGCAGGGAAACAGGGAGCCCCTACGAGCAGTACGTC. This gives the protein CASRETGSPYEQYV.

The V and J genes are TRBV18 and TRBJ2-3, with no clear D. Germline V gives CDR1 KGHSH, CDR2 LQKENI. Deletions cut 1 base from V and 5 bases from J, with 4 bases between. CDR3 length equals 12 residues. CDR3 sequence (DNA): TGTGCCAGCTCACCACATGGAGATACGCAGTATTTT. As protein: CASSPHGDTQYF.

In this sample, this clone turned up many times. CDR3 coding DNA: TGTGCCAGCTCGCCGCCGGGACTAACGGGGGAGACCCAGTACTTC. It encodes CASSPPGLTGETQYF. V is TRBV18 and J is TRBJ2-5; 7 nucleotides match TRBD2. V gave up 6 bases and J gave up 5 bases; unmatched junction bases: 12. Germline V gives CDR1 KGHSH, CDR2 LQKENI. The CDR3 spans 15 residues.

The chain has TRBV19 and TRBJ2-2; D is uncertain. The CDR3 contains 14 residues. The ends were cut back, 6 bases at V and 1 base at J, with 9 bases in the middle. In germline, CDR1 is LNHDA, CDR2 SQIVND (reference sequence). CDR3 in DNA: TGTGCCAGTAGAAACATAGTGAACACCGGGGAGCTGTTTTTT. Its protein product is CASRNIVNTGELFF.

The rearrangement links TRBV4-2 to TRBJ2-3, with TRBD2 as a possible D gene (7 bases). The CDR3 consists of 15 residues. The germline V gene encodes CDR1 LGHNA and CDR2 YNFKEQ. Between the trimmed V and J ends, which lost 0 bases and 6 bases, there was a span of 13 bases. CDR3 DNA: TGTGCCAGCAGCCAAGAAGGGGGGGCAGGGGATACGCAGTATTTT. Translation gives CASSQEGGAGDTQYF.